The present T cell receptor (beta chain) was sequenced within a study of Graves' ophthalmopathy and Graves' hyperthyroidism. Regarding the study as a whole: The majority of expanded thyroid clonotypes above 0.001 frequency also occurred in blood.

The sample holds many counts of this clonotype. The antigen remains unidentified. TCR beta CDR3 regions were amplified from RNA transcripts. An opening RT-PCR round employed HTBI primers and preceded a second-round multiplex PCR. One entry per CDR3 protein, called by TCRdb with MiXCR from the multiplex PCR reads. Among about 640,000 distinct CDR3 sequences listed, roughly 41% were seen once. Germline V gene lookup returns CDR1 KGHDR and CDR2 SFDVKD. The CDR3 totals 13 residues. V was shortened by 7 bases and J by 3 bases, with 9 bases between the two germline ends. Moderately to severely active ophthalmopathy under 3 months, CAS at least 3, NOSPECS at least 4. PBMCs were isolated by Ficoll-Paque density gradient centrifugation, using approximately 10 ml of fresh peripheral blood as the starting material.

Sequenced sample: peripheral blood. The TCR comes from an adult man with Graves' ophthalmopathy. This rearrangement joins TRBV24-1 to TRBJ1-5; D may be TRBD1 (5 bases). The CDR3 DNA is TGTGCCACCAGCCAGGGATTCAATCAGCCCCAGCATTTT. It translates to CATSQGFNQPQHF.